Sequencing of this T cell receptor beta chain was carried out in a study of T cell responses to AZD1222 COVID-19 vaccine. Study-level information: Timing groups of about 4 and about 12 weeks for second doses were pooled. Study outcomes and limitations: It was only 6 or 7 AZD1222 recipients who were seropositive at baseline. Spike-specific TCR breadth rose after two AZD1222 doses, and depth rose as well.

Germline lookup yields CDR1 MDHEN and CDR2 SYDVKM. This CDR3 spans 14 amino acids. V lost 6 bases to trimming and J lost 0 bases; unmatched junction nucleotides: 5. Regarding this clone: What it binds is not known.

Generated by immunoSEQ multiplex PCR, the TCRdb table keeps only in-frame clones and is missing some. Found here are 80,000 to 100,000 clones, roughly 91% of them singletons; the top ten hold approximately 7%. The chain joins TRBV28 to TRBJ2-7; 7 nucleotides line up with TRBD1. This clonotype originated in an adult in good health. Material: peripheral blood, obtained on day 0 of AZD1222 vaccination. The CDR3 sequence: CASRKRDSSYEQYF. Here the CDR3 DNA reads TGTGCCAGCAGGAAACGGGACAGCTCCTACGAGCAGTACTTC.